One and the same sample provided the 23 T cell receptor beta chains below, sequenced in a study of T cell responses to AZD1222 COVID-19 vaccine. The data were produced by immunoSEQ multiplex PCR, yet TCRdb's version contains in-frame clones alone and is incomplete. There are 150,000 to 200,000 clones in the sample; roughly nine tenths occur only once, and 2.6% lies in the top ten. This sample comprised peripheral blood, obtained on day 0 of AZD1222 vaccination. The receptors originated from an adult in good health.

The chain has TRBV10-3 and TRBJ1-2, with D tentatively TRBD1 (5 bases). V lost 3 bases and J lost 4, with 27 bases in between. Germline V CDR1 and CDR2: ENHRY, SYGVKD. The CDR3 extends over 19 amino acids. CDR3 nucleotide sequence: TGTGCCATCAGTGAAGTAGGGGTAGACAGTCTTGCCACCTTCTATGGCTACACCTTC. It encodes CAISEVGVDSLATFYGYTF.

The chain links TRBV6-6 to TRBJ1-4; 10 nucleotides match TRBD1. The CDR3 sequence is 14 residues long. CDR1 and CDR2 (germline): MNHNY, SVGAGI (reference sequence). V lost 8 bases and J lost 7; bases outside the gene matches: 7. CDR3 loop: CASGPWDRGEKLFF. Written as DNA, the CDR3 is TGTGCCAGCGGACCTTGGGACAGGGGTGAAAAACTGTTTTTT.

This chain joins TRBV24-1 and TRBJ1-2; perhaps TRBD1 as D (5 bases). V dropped 0 bases and J dropped 7 bases, with 11 bases sitting between them. The CDR3 loop spans 14 amino acids. From germline, CDR1 is KGHDR and CDR2 SFDVKD. CDR3 loop: CATSDLSTEVGYTF. CDR3 in DNA: TGTGCCACCAGTGATTTGTCGACAGAGGTTGGCTACACCTTC.

The rearrangement uses TRBV5-4 and TRBJ2-1; TRBD2 matches 13 bases. V lost 5 bases to trimming and J lost 6 bases; unmatched junction nucleotides: 8. Germline CDR1 reads SGHNT; CDR2 reads YYREEE (reference sequence). This CDR3 has 16 amino acids. DNA for the CDR3: TGTGCCAGCAGGTCTCCGGGACTAGCGGGGAGCAATGAGCAGTTCTTC. Amino acids: CASRSPGLAGSNEQFF.

The chain is built from TRBV7-8 and TRBJ1-5; maybe TRBD1 (5 bases). Germline V gives CDR1 SGHVS, CDR2 FQNEAQ. The CDR3 is 12 amino acids. The ends were cut back, 8 bases at V and 0 bases at J, with 5 bases in the middle. The CDR3 coding sequence is TGTGCCAGCGGGGCTAGCAATCAGCCCCAGCATTTT. Its protein is CASGASNQPQHF. The whole variable domain, filled in from reference TRBV7-8 and TRBJ1-5, reads GAGVSQSPRYKVAKRGQDVALRCDPISGHVSLFWYQQALGQGPEFLTYFQNEAQLDKSGLPSDRFFAERPEGSVSTLKIQRTQQEDSAVYLCASGASNQPQHFGDGTRLSIL.

The V call is TRBV19, the J call TRBJ2-7; 8 positions agree with TRBD2. The CDR3 runs 14 residues. Germline lookup yields CDR1 LNHDA and CDR2 SQIVND (reference sequence). The junction had 10 bases not matched to a gene; V was cut back by 10 bases and J by 2 bases. The DNA of the CDR3 is TGTGCCACAAACTTAGCGGGATTCCCCTACGAGCAGTACTTC. Its translation is CATNLAGFPYEQYF. The full variable domain, completed using reference TRBV19 and TRBJ2-7, is DGGITQSPKYLFRKEGQNVTLSCEQNLNHDAMYWYRQDPGQGLRLIYYSQIVNDFQKGDIAEGYSVSREKKESFPLTVTSAQKNPTAFYLCATNLAGFPYEQYFGPGTRLTVT.

This rearrangement joins TRBV18 to TRBJ2-7; 8 nucleotides match TRBD1. CDR3 length: 16 residues. CDR1 and CDR2 from the germline V gene are KGHSH and LQKENI. V lost 6 bases to trimming and J lost 1 base; unmatched junction nucleotides: 11. In DNA, the CDR3 is TGTGCCAGCTCCCAGGGCCCTCGGACAGGGTCCTACGAGCAGTACTTC. Its translation: CASSQGPRTGSYEQYF.

The V gene is TRBV30, the J gene TRBJ2-7; TRBD1 matches 8 bases. Per germline, CDR1 GTSNPN and CDR2 SVGIG (reference sequence). Trimming cost V 1 base and J 6 bases; bases outside gene matches: 8. The CDR3 runs 14 residues. The CDR3 is CAWSGPGQGFEQYF. The CDR3 bases are TGTGCCTGGAGTGGTCCAGGACAGGGATTCGAGCAGTACTTC.

The rearrangement joins TRBV4-1 to TRBJ1-2; TRBD1 matches at 8 bases. CDR3 size: 14 residues. J gave up 2 bases and V 4 bases, and 3 bases lay outside the gene matches. Germline V CDR1 and CDR2: MGHRA, YSYEKL. The CDR3 reads CASSPGTGNYGYTF. The CDR3 DNA follows: TGCGCCAGCAGCCCTGGGACAGGCAACTATGGCTACACCTTC.

The rearrangement uses TRBV2 and TRBJ2-2; D might be TRBD1 (6 bases). Trimming shortened V by 10 bases and J by 0 bases, and 15 bases separated the two germline ends. This CDR3 contains 15 residues. CDR1 is SNHLY and CDR2 is FYNNEI in the germline V gene. The CDR3 is CATSGHRANTGELFF. The CDR3 coding sequence is TGTGCCACCTCAGGTCACAGGGCGAACACCGGGGAGCTGTTTTTT.

The chain is built from TRBV5-6 and TRBJ1-2; 8 bases are shared with TRBD1. The CDR3 totals 14 residues. V was clipped by 0 bases and J by 5 bases; unmatched bases: 3. Germline CDR1 reads SGHDT; CDR2 reads YYEEEE. The CDR3, as DNA: TGTGCCAGCAGCTTGGCGCAGGGGGCGTATGGCTACACCTTC. Encoded protein: CASSLAQGAYGYTF. Complete variable domain (other parts from reference TRBV5-6 and TRBJ1-2): DAGVTQSPTHLIKTRGQQVTLRCSPKSGHDTVSWYQQALGQGPQFIFQYYEEEERQRGNFPDRFSGHQFPNYSSELNVNALLLGDSALYLCASSLAQGAYGYTFGSGTRLTVV.

This clone showed up many times. V is TRBV10-3 and J is TRBJ1-2; D is uncertain. The V gene's germline CDR1 is ENHRY and CDR2 SYGVKD. The V end was cut by 2 bases, the J end by 0 bases, with 13 bases between. This CDR3 spans 16 amino acids. In DNA form, the CDR3 reads TGTGCCATCAGTGAGATTGGGTCACCTACTAACTATGGCTACACCTTC. It specifies CAISEIGSPTNYGYTF.

Written as DNA, the CDR3 is TGTGCCAGCAGTTTTCGCGCGGCGGAGACCCAGTACTTC. Translation gives CASSFRAAETQYF. The chain employs TRBV27 and TRBJ2-5; unclear D gene. Germline values: CDR1 MNHEY, CDR2 SMNVEV (reference sequence). This CDR3 spans 13 amino acids. The ends were cut back, 3 bases at V and 5 bases at J, with 10 bases in the middle.

The rearrangement joins TRBV30 to TRBJ1-3, with D uncertain. This CDR3 region has 13 residues. V lost 3 bases, J lost 0 bases, and 6 bases lay in between. In germline, CDR1 is GTSNPN, CDR2 SVGIG (reference sequence). The CDR3 nucleotides read TGTGCCTGGAGACAGAGCTCTGGAAACACCATATATTTT. It codes for CAWRQSSGNTIYF.

V and J are TRBV18 and TRBJ2-2; D unclear. This CDR3 has 14 amino acids. Germline CDR1 reads KGHSH; CDR2 reads LQKENI. Trimming cost V 10 bases and J 2 bases, with 14 bases left between them. The CDR3 DNA sequence: TGTGCCAACTCTCCTTCGCGAAACACCGGGGAGCTGTTTTTT. Protein product: CANSPSRNTGELFF.

V is TRBV7-8 and J is TRBJ2-7; 8 bases fit TRBD2. With V trimmed by 6 bases and J by 2 bases, 3 bases remained unmatched. The CDR3 length is 13 residues. Germline CDR1 is SGHVS and CDR2 is FQNEAQ. CDR3 in amino acids: CASRGLVTYEQYF. The CDR3 DNA reads as TGTGCCAGCAGGGGACTAGTTACCTACGAGCAGTACTTC.

There are a few counts of this clone. The J gene is TRBJ2-6, the V gene TRBV27; a possible D gene is TRBD1 (5 bases). In germline, CDR1 is MNHEY, CDR2 SMNVEV (reference sequence). V lost 4 bases and J lost 0, with 7 bases in between. This CDR3 has 15 amino acids. The CDR3 reads CASSYRISGANVLTF. The CDR3 DNA reads TGTGCCAGCAGTTACAGGATCTCTGGGGCCAACGTCCTGACTTTC. The whole variable domain, filled in from reference TRBV27 and TRBJ2-6, reads EAQVTQNPRYLITVTGKKLTVTCSQNMNHEYMSWYRQDPGLGLRQIYYSMNVEVTDKGDVPEGYKVSRKEKRNFPLILESPSPNQTSLYFCASSYRISGANVLTFGAGSRLTVL.

The V call is TRBV12-3 or TRBV12-4, the J call TRBJ2-7; 7 bases line up with TRBD2. CDR3 length equals 13 residues. V was pared by 3 bases and J by 3 bases, with 2 bases of the junction left unmatched. The CDR3 is CASSFRDYYEQYF. In DNA form, the CDR3 reads TGTGCCAGCAGTTTCAGGGACTACTACGAGCAGTACTTC.

The CDR3 DNA reads TGTGCCTGGAGCCGGACAGGGTCGGGAAAACTGTTTTTT. The encoded protein is CAWSRTGSGKLFF. This chain connects TRBV30 to TRBJ1-4; 8 bases align to TRBD1. This CDR3 region has 13 residues. CDR1 and CDR2 from the germline V gene are GTSNPN and SVGIG (reference sequence). The V segment lost 3 bases and the J segment 10 bases; nucleotides outside the gene matches: 7.

The rearrangement joins TRBV11-2 to TRBJ1-2; D not certain. There are 14 residues in the CDR3. The V end lost 0 bases, the J end lost 7 bases, and 12 bases lay between the germline ends. Germline V CDR1 and CDR2: SGHAT, FQNNGV. CDR3 in DNA: TGTGCCAGCAGCTTAGAGCCATCGGGCGGTGGCTACACCTTC. It translates to CASSLEPSGGGYTF.

The chain joins TRBV15 to TRBJ2-7, with no clear D. Per germline, CDR1 LNHNV and CDR2 YYDKDF (reference sequence). Trimming removed 1 base at V and 5 bases at J, with 9 bases between. This CDR3 is built from 13 residues. The CDR3 sequence is CATSRGPENEQYF. In DNA, the CDR3 is TGTGCCACCAGCAGAGGTCCAGAAAACGAGCAGTACTTC.

This chain links TRBV5-4 with TRBJ2-3; D could derive from TRBD1 or TRBD2 (6 bases each). V lost 5 bases and J lost 3, with 10 bases in between. This CDR3 comprises 13 residues. CDR1 is SGHNT and CDR2 is YYREEE in the germline V gene (reference sequence). CDR3 residues: CASRGGLTDTQYF. CDR3 bases: TGTGCCAGCAGAGGGGGGCTTACAGATACGCAGTATTTT.

The rearrangement links TRBV5-6 to TRBJ2-5; the match to TRBD1 covers 7 bases. Germline V gene sequence: CDR1 SGHDT, CDR2 YYEEEE. The CDR3 runs 15 residues. The J segment lost 5 bases and the V segment lost 2 bases, leaving 9 bases of the junction unmatched. Here the CDR3 DNA reads TGTGCCAGCAGCTTTGGGACAGTACTTGGGGAGACCCAGTACTTC. As protein: CASSFGTVLGETQYF. Combining the CDR3 with reference TRBV5-6 and TRBJ2-5 gives the whole variable domain DAGVTQSPTHLIKTRGQQVTLRCSPKSGHDTVSWYQQALGQGPQFIFQYYEEEERQRGNFPDRFSGHQFPNYSSELNVNALLLGDSALYLCASSFGTVLGETQYFGPGTRLLVL.